Reported below is one T cell receptor beta chain. As yet, its antigen is unknown. This entry belongs to a study of post-analysis software for immune sequencing data. Included in the TCR beta cDNA libraries were unique molecular identifiers. The source material, about 0.95 to 11 million T cells, gave rise to roughly 500,000 cDNA molecules. TCRdb independently ran MiXCR on the PCR reads; one entry per CDR3 protein. Of about 260,000 distinct CDR3 sequences detected, 36% appear once; the ten largest clones hold around 4.8%. Study-level points and caveats: TRBV5-6, TRBV5-1 and TRBV20-1 were among 4 or 5 TRBV segments more frequent in patients than controls. Controls had significantly higher normalized Chao1 diversity than multiple sclerosis patients.

V was pared by 2 bases and J by 11 bases, with 22 bases between. The CDR3 runs to 15 residues. Germline loops: CDR1 SGHDT, CDR2 YYEEEE. The sequence was obtained from a girl aged 10-17 years with multiple sclerosis. Specimen: blood. The J gene is TRBJ2-5, the V gene TRBV5-6, with D perhaps given as TRBD1 or TRBD2 (6 bases each). The CDR3 region has the DNA TGTGCCAGCAGCTTAAGGGGGGACCGGGTTTGGGGGCAGTACTTC. Its protein is CASSLRGDRVWGQYF.